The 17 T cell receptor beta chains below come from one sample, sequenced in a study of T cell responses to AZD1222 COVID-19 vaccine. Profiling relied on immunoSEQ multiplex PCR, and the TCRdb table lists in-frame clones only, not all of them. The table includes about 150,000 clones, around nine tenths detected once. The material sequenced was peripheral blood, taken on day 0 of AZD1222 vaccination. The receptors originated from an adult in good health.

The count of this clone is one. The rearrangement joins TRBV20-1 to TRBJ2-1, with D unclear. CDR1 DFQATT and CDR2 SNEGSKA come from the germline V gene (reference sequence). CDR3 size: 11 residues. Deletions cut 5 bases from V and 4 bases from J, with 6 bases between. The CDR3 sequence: CSAVVYNEQFF. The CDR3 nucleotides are TGCAGTGCTGTGGTATACAATGAGCAGTTCTTC.

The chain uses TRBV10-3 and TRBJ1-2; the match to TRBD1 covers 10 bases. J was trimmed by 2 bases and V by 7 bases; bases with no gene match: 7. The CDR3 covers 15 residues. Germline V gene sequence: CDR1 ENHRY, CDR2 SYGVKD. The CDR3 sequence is CAINGGQGVNYGYTF. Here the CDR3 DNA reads TGTGCCATCAACGGAGGACAGGGGGTAAACTATGGCTACACCTTC.

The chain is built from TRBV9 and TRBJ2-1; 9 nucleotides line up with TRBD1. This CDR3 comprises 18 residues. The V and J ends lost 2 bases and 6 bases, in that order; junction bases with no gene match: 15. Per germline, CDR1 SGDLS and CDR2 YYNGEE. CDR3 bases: TGTGCCAGCAGCGTGTGGGGTCGAGGACAGGGGCGAGGCAATGAGCAGTTCTTC. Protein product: CASSVWGRGQGRGNEQFF.

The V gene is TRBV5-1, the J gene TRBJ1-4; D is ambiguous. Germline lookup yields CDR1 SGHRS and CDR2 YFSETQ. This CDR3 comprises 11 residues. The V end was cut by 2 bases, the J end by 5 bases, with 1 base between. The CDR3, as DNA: TGCGCCAGCAGCTTAAATGAAAAACTGTTTTTT. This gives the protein CASSLNEKLFF.

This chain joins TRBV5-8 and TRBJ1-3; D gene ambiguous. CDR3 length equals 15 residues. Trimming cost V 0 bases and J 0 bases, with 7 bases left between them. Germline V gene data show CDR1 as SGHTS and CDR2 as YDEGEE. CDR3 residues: CASSLAVSSGNTIYF. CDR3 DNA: TGTGCCAGCAGCTTGGCGGTCAGCTCTGGAAACACCATATATTTT.

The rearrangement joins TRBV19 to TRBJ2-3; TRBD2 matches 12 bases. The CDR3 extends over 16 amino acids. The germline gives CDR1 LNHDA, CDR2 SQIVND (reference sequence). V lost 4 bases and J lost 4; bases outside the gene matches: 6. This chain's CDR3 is CASSNGASGRADTQYF. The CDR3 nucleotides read TGTGCCAGTAGTAACGGGGCTAGCGGGAGGGCAGATACGCAGTATTTT.

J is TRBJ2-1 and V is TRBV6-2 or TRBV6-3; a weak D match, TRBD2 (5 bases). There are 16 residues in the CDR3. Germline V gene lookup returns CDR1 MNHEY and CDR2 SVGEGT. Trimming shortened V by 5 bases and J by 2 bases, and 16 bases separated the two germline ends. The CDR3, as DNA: TGTGCCAGCAGTGCCCTAGGAGGCGTACCCTACAATGAGCAGTTCTTC. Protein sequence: CASSALGGVPYNEQFF.

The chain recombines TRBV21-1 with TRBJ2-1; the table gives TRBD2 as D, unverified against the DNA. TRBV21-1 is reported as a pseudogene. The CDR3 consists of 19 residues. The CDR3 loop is CASSNPRGTSGRGYNEQFF. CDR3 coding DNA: TGTGCCAGCAGCAACCCCCGAGGGACTAGCGGGAGGGGATACAATGAGCAGTTCTTC.

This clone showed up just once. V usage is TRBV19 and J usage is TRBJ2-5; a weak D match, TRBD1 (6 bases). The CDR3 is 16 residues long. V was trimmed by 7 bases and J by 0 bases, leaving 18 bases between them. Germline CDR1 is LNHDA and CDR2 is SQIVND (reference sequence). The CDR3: CASNRGGRGNQETQYF. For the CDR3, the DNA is TGTGCCAGTAATCGAGGGGGTAGGGGGAACCAAGAGACCCAGTACTTC.

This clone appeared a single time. The CDR3 region is CASSPKAGELFF. The CDR3 DNA reads as TGTGCCAGCAGCCCAAAAGCCGGGGAGCTGTTTTTT. V usage is TRBV7-9 and J usage is TRBJ2-2, with unresolved D. The V gene lost 5 bases and the J gene lost 6 bases, with 7 bases spanning the gap. Germline V gives CDR1 SEHNR, CDR2 FQNEAQ (reference sequence). The CDR3 spans 12 residues.

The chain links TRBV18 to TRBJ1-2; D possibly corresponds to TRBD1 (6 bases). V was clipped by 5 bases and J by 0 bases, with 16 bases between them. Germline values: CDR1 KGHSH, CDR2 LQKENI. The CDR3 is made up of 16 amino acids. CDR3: CASSSPPDRTNYGYTF. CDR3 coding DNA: TGTGCCAGCTCATCCCCACCTGACAGGACTAACTATGGCTACACCTTC. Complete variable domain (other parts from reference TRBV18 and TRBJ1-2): NAGVMQNPRHLVRRRGQEARLRCSPMKGHSHVYWYRQLPEEGLKFMVYLQKENIIDESGMPKERFSAEFPKEGPSILRIQQVVRGDSAAYFCASSSPPDRTNYGYTFGSGTRLTVV.

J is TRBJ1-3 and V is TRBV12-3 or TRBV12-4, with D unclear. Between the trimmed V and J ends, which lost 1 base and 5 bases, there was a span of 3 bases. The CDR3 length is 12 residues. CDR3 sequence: CASSLGRNTIYF. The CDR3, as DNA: TGTGCCAGCAGTTTAGGTCGAAACACCATATATTTT.

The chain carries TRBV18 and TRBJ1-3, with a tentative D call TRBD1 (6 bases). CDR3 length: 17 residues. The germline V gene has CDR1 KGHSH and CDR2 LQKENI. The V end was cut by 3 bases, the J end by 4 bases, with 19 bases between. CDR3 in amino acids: CASSPYTGTRPGNTIYF. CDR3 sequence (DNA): TGTGCCAGCTCACCGTACACAGGGACCCGGCCAGGAAACACCATATATTTT. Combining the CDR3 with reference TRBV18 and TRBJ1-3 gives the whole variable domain NAGVMQNPRHLVRRRGQEARLRCSPMKGHSHVYWYRQLPEEGLKFMVYLQKENIIDESGMPKERFSAEFPKEGPSILRIQQVVRGDSAAYFCASSPYTGTRPGNTIYFGEGSWLTVV.

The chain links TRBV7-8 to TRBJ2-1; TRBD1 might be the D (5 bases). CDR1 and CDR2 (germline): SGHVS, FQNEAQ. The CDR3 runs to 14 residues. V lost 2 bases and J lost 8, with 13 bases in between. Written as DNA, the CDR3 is TGTGCCAGCAGCTTATGGCAGGGCCACGATGAGCAGTTCTTC. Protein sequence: CASSLWQGHDEQFF.

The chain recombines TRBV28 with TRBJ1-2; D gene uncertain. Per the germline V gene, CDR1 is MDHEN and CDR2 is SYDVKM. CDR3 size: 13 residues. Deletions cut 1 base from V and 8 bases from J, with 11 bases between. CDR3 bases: TGTGCCAGCAGTTTATTAGGCATGTACGGCTACACCTTC. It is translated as CASSLLGMYGYTF.

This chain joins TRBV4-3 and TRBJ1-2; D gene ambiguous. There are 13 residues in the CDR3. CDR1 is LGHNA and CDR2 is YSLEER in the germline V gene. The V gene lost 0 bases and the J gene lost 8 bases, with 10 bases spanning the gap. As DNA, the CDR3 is TGCGCCAGCAGCCAAGATCAAATTTCCGGCTACACCTTC. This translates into CASSQDQISGYTF.

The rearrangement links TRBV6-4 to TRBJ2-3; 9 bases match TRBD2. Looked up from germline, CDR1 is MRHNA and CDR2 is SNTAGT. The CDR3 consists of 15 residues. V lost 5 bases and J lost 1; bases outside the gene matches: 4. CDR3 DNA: TGTGCCAGCAGTCCCATAGCGGGGGGCACAGATACGCAGTATTTT. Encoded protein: CASSPIAGGTDTQYF.